This paragraph covers one TCR beta chain sequence. Its antigen remains undetermined. Per-base quality was not reported, and no clone a single base away is much larger than it. The entry originates in a study of shared clonotypes between healthy human individuals (dated by TCRdb to 2020 to 2022). Notes on the research overall: Two women and a few men aged 18 to 49 years were included in the cohort. For each donor, CD4 naive and CD4 memory were each given three plates, CD8 naive was given two plates, and CD8 memory was given one plate. Between about 0.9 and 9 billion PBMCs per donor were obtained by leukapheresis. Blood TCR repertoires of about 5 healthy adults were deeply sequenced to estimate repertoire size and the extent of clonotype sharing between individuals. Libraries were prepared and TCR repertoires were sequenced by different laboratories using diverse techniques, in order to increase sequencing depth and limit assay-specific biases.

Healthy HIV-negative adults with no recently reported acute infections or vaccinations were included as donors. Only Caucasian adults living in Nashville, Tennessee, USA were represented among the donors. CD4+ T cells were enriched through magnetic negative selection, after which naive cells were positively selected on CD45RA and the remaining negative fraction served as the memory subset. Blood was obtained by leukapheresis, after which PBMCs were separated by Ficoll-Histopaque density gradient centrifugation and cryopreserved in liquid nitrogen vapor phase. Purity and quantity of every magnetically sorted T cell population were checked by analytical flow cytometry. Genomic DNA was isolated from every sorted fraction and measured by UV absorbance on a Nanodrop 2000c. Relative to germline, V is 1 base shorter and J is 11 bases shorter, with 12 bases between their ends. Measured from the cysteine to the phenylalanine, the CDR3 is 13 residues long. Of the read, only the CDR3 DNA is kept; its 39 bases are in frame from base 1. From a lookup of the germline V gene, CDR1 and CDR2 are SGHTA and FQGNSA.

Using the deep immunoSEQ assay, multiplex PCR amplified TCR CDR3 regions from genomic DNA. For each cell subset, the extracted genomic DNA was distributed evenly across all wells of several immunoSEQ 96-well plates, and each plate served as one replicate. Each replicate PCR for sorted subsets received roughly 200 ng genomic DNA, equal to tens of thousands of T cell genomes. Purified libraries were quantified with a Qubit 3.0 fluorometer, sized on a Bioanalyzer 2100, and re-quantified with the KAPA Library Quantification kit. Each immunoSEQ 96-well plate was sequenced on its own single-read 150-cycle Illumina NextSeq 550 flow cell. The authors processed their data as follows. Because the immunoSEQ output held only junctional sequences and lacked quality scores, the filtering could not match the filtering applied to full-length reads. Sequences were annotated with PyIR, a Python wrapper for IgBLAST v1.9, and V/J genes and CDR3 were assigned using IMGT germline references. Reads were removed for weak V/J assignments (E-value above 1e-6), missing CDR3, stop codons, out-of-frame junctions, or ambiguous translated residues. V3J clonotypes were defined by identical inferred V gene, J gene, and CDR3 amino acid sequence. The percentage overlap between two repertoires was calculated by dividing the number of shared unique clonotypes by the size of the smaller repertoire. RTK rarefaction, the Chao1 estimator, and Recon v2.1 estimates of unobserved clonotypes were used to assess repertoire richness. Generation probabilities for all TCRbeta clonotypes obtained by the gDNA method from a handful of donors were computed using OLGA. TCRdb took this table from immuneACCESS and kept in-frame rearrangements with V and J called. Such tables lack part of the clones; where checked against another copy, unresolved V genes explain under half of the gap, and the rest is unexplained. Clonal size and the V and J genes are those of that table, whereas D and trimming came from the DNA. The sample has approximately 2.3 million clones on record, 90% to 95% of them singletons. The top ten clones comprise 0.3% to 0.4% of the sample.

The full study reports these points: Naive subsets generally had larger estimated clonotype richness than memory subsets. Compared with non-shared clonotypes, clonotypes shared by all four sorted-subset donors had higher generation probabilities. The genetic and exposure-history diversity represented was limited by the small number of donors. Pairwise subsampling indicated that sequencing depth was expected to affect the degree of clonotype sharing among donors. About 4.5% of naive CD4, 3% to 4% of naive CD8, about 2.5% of memory CD4, and less than 0.45% of memory CD8 clonotypes were shared across a few donors. Even with the large sequencing depth, rarefaction of the sorted-subset datasets indicated that sequencing was incomplete. Only blood was sampled, and tissue TCR repertoires likely differ from those in blood.

Sequencing was performed on naive CD4+ T cells from PBMCs. This sample's cell subset or site label indicates: CD45RA+ positively selected. The chain was built from TRBV7-2 and TRBJ2-1; the best D guess is TRBD1, with 5 bases matching. This TCR was sampled from a man aged 18 to 29 in good health. Some clones in this sample may be carry-over from other donors' samples. The nucleotide sequence reads as follows: TGTGCCAGCAGCTTAGGGGGCGCTCGCCAGCAGTTCTTC. Its product reads: CASSLGGARQQFF.